This T cell receptor (beta chain) was identified during a study of radiotherapy plus CTLA-4 blockade in lung cancer. The overall study: Patients showed objective responses in roughly 19% of cases and disease control in under 35%. Broader study findings: Interferon-beta, together with early blood T cell clone dynamics, reportedly best predicted response. Radiotherapy with ipilimumab was followed by blood expansion of tumor-derived clones.

For this clone: Its cognate antigen is unknown.

In chemo-refractory metastatic non-small-cell lung cancer, patients got ipilimumab CTLA-4 blockade together with focal radiation. The V end lost 4 bases, the J end lost 3 bases, and 9 bases lay between the germline ends. CDR3 length equals 12 residues. Germline V gives CDR1 SQVTM, CDR2 ANQGSEA. Sequencing used immunoSEQ multiplex PCR; TCRdb keeps in-frame clones, though not all of them. The table shows about 62,000 clones, with roughly 80% occurring only once. Sequencing was performed on peripheral blood, taken from a patient treated with radiotherapy plus ipilimumab. The sequence was obtained from a human donor with non-small cell lung cancer who had a complete response to radiotherapy plus ipilimumab. This chain uses TRBV29-1 with TRBJ1-1; the D gene is possibly TRBD1 (5 bases). Written as DNA, the CDR3 is TGCAGCGTTGGGCAGGGCTACACTGAAGCTTTCTTT. It is translated as CSVGQGYTEAFF.